A selection of T cell receptor beta chains follows, all from one sample in a study of OX40 agonist ivuxolimab in advanced cancers. TCRdb keeps only in-frame clones here, not all; method: immunoSEQ multiplex PCR. The sample has 60,000 or so clones, roughly 88% seen once. Sample: CD4+ or CD8+ T cells sorted from blood, taken in a trial of the OX40 agonist ivuxolimab. The receptors derive from an adult with an advanced solid tumor such as melanoma, head and neck, liver or kidney cancer. Both conserved end residues are part of each CDR3. The D gene is left open where the match is weak. Only some rows state a clone size, as once, few, many or a class for expanded clones.

TRBV14	TRBJ2-1	.	.	CASSEGYNEQFF	TGTGCCAGCAGCGAGGGGTACAATGAGCAGTTCTTC
TRBV14	TRBJ2-5	.	.	CASSQGSRYQETQYF	TGTGCCAGCAGCCAAGGTTCGAGGTACCAAGAGACCCAGTACTTC
TRBV27	TRBJ1-2	.	once	CASTKDSNYGYTF	TGTGCCAGCACCAAGGACAGTAACTATGGCTACACCTTC
TRBV12-2	TRBJ2-7	.	.	CASRKGTMGEQYF	TGTGCAAGTCGCAAAGGGACTATGGGTGAGCAGTACTTC
TRBV7-9	TRBJ2-3	TRBD2	.	CASSSKSGGSYTDTQYF	TGTGCCAGCAGCTCAAAGTCGGGAGGGAGCTACACAGATACGCAGTATTTT
TRBV15	TRBJ1-2	TRBD1	once	CATSRDLVRGTSYGYTF	TGTGCCACCAGCAGAGATCTGGTCAGGGGGACGAGCTATGGCTACACCTTC
TRBV7-9	TRBJ1-2	.	.	CASSLADYGYTF	TGTGCCAGCAGCTTGGCGGACTATGGCTACACCTTC
TRBV4-1	TRBJ2-3	.	once	CASSQEWGDTQYF	TGCGCCAGCAGCCAAGAATGGGGAGATACGCAGTATTTT
TRBV7-6	TRBJ2-1	.	.	CASSLEVAVLYNEQFF	TGTGCCAGCAGCTTAGAGGTCGCGGTCCTATACAATGAGCAGTTCTTC
TRBV15	TRBJ1-1	.	.	CATSRDRSFWGAFF	TGTGCCACCAGCAGAGATCGTAGTTTCTGGGGAGCTTTCTTT
TRBV7-8	TRBJ1-2	.	.	CASSLVAGDLYGYTF	TGTGCCAGCAGCTTAGTTGCGGGGGACCTCTATGGCTACACCTTC
TRBV2	TRBJ2-2	TRBD2	.	CASIGTSGGGELFF	TGTGCCAGCATCGGGACTAGCGGAGGGGGGGAGCTGTTTTTT
TRBV19	TRBJ2-7	.	.	CASSILPGGQIEQYF	TGTGCCAGTAGTATCCTCCCCGGGGGACAGATCGAGCAGTACTTC
TRBV7-8	TRBJ2-3	.	.	CASSPGRGTSTDTQYF	TGTGCCAGCAGCCCCGGAAGGGGGACAAGCACAGATACGCAGTATTTT
TRBV9	TRBJ1-3	TRBD1	.	CASSSRDRANTIYF	TGTGCCAGCAGCTCGCGGGACAGGGCGAACACCATATATTTT
TRBV7-9	TRBJ1-5	.	.	CASSSVGWENQPQHF	TGTGCCAGCAGCTCCGTGGGGTGGGAAAATCAGCCCCAGCATTTT
TRBV10-1	TRBJ2-3	.	.	CASSGGGPGDTQYF	TGCGCCAGCAGTGGGGGGGGGCCGGGAGATACGCAGTATTTT
TRBV4-1	TRBJ1-1	.	.	CASSAGVLPLNTEAFF	TGCGCCAGCAGCGCCGGGGTACTTCCATTGAACACTGAAGCTTTCTTT
TRBV10-2	TRBJ1-5	.	.	CASSESRQGWSNQPQHF	TGCGCCAGCAGTGAGTCCAGGCAGGGTTGGAGCAATCAGCCCCAGCATTTT
TRBV10-3	TRBJ1-2	.	.	CAISEEQNYGYTF	TGTGCCATCAGTGAGGAACAAAACTATGGCTACACCTTC
TRBV5-5	TRBJ1-3	.	.	CASSLGPNSGNTIYF	TGTGCCAGCAGCTTGGGACCCAACTCTGGAAACACCATATATTTT
TRBV11-2	TRBJ1-2	.	.	CASSLSLEKAMFGYTF	TGTGCCAGCAGCTTAAGTTTGGAGAAAGCGATGTTTGGCTACACCTTC
TRBV7-6	TRBJ1-3	TRBD1	.	CASSSQGAGNTIYF	TGTGCCAGCAGCTCACAGGGGGCTGGAAACACCATATATTTT
TRBV4-1	TRBJ2-1	.	few	CASSPKRAGSSYNEQFF	TGCGCCAGCAGCCCTAAGAGGGCCGGGAGCTCCTACAATGAGCAGTTCTTC
TRBV5-1	TRBJ2-3	TRBD2	.	CASSLGLAGTTDTQYF	TGCGCCAGCAGCTTGGGGCTAGCGGGAACCACAGATACGCAGTATTTT
TRBV11-2	TRBJ1-1	TRBD1	.	CASSLWTGPLGTEAFF	TGTGCCAGCAGCTTATGGACAGGGCCATTGGGGACTGAAGCTTTCTTT
TRBV6-1	TRBJ1-3	.	medium-sized	CASSESGDGGNTIYF	TGTGCCAGCAGTGAATCAGGGGACGGTGGAAACACCATATATTTT
TRBV5-1	TRBJ1-2	TRBD1	.	CASSPGQGESGYTF	TGCGCCAGCAGCCCGGGACAGGGGGAATCTGGCTACACCTTC
TRBV2	TRBJ2-5	TRBD2	.	CASKGLAGGLRETQYF	TGTGCCAGCAAGGGACTAGCGGGGGGGCTTCGAGAGACCCAGTACTTC
TRBV9	TRBJ1-2	TRBD1	.	CASGTGEGLGYGYTF	TGTGCCAGCGGGACAGGGGAGGGTTTAGGGTATGGCTACACCTTC
TRBV4-1	TRBJ2-1	TRBD1	.	CASRGPGTGINEQFF	TGCGCCAGCAGAGGCCCGGGGACAGGGATCAATGAGCAGTTCTTC
TRBV10-3	TRBJ1-1	.	.	CAISESAGALNTEAFF	TGTGCCATCAGTGAGTCGGCAGGGGCCTTGAACACTGAAGCTTTCTTT
TRBV5-4	TRBJ2-5	.	.	CASSLAGSQTQYF	TGTGCCAGCAGCTTGGCGGGGAGCCAGACCCAGTACTTC
TRBV7-3	TRBJ2-1	.	.	CASSQNRDSYNEQFF	TGTGCCAGCAGCCAAAACAGGGACTCCTACAATGAGCAGTTCTTC
TRBV19	TRBJ1-5	TRBD1	.	CASSIERGQGNQPQHF	TGTGCCAGTAGTATAGAAAGGGGGCAGGGGAATCAGCCCCAGCATTTT
TRBV9	TRBJ1-5	.	.	CASSVGWVGQPQHF	TGTGCCAGCAGCGTAGGGTGGGTGGGACAGCCCCAGCATTTT
TRBV15	TRBJ2-1	.	.	CATSRALMVGGPLNEQFF	TGTGCCACCAGCAGAGCCCTAATGGTGGGGGGGCCACTGAATGAGCAGTTCTTC
TRBV6-1	TRBJ2-5	.	.	CASTQFGGRQETQYF	TGTGCCAGCACCCAATTTGGAGGGCGGCAAGAGACCCAGTACTTC
TRBV7-9	TRBJ2-5	TRBD1	.	CASSFGQGREETQYF	TGTGCCAGCAGCTTCGGACAGGGTCGGGAAGAGACCCAGTACTTC
TRBV7-9	TRBJ1-1	.	.	CASSLGGVGTEAFF	TGTGCCAGCAGCTTAGGTGGGGTCGGCACTGAAGCTTTCTTT